This entry features one T cell receptor beta chain sequence. The sample comes from a study of blood T cell repertoires in COVID-19. Study context: The analysed material was cDNA or gDNA that came from T cells, B-cell-depleted T cells, or PBMCs.

Per the original methods: Estimation of nucleated cell counts was performed using reference gene primer amplification. The data were produced by immunoSEQ multiplex PCR, yet TCRdb's version contains in-frame clones alone and is incomplete. V and J calls plus clone size are reproduced from that table; the DNA served to infer D and trimming. The sample records under 200,000 clones, roughly 80% being singletons. This CDR3 is 14 amino acids long. Germline V gene data show CDR1 as SQVTM and CDR2 as ANQGSEA. The V end lost 6 bases, the J end lost 2 bases, and 16 bases lay between the germline ends. This clonotype was sampled from a human donor in a cohort sampled during active COVID-19. The chain joins TRBV29-1 to TRBJ1-1, with a possible D match to TRBD1 (5 bases). What was sequenced was peripheral blood. The chain's CDR3 is CSVKPGGGNTEAFF. As DNA, the CDR3 is TGCAGCGTAAAACCGGGGGGGGGTAACACTGAAGCTTTCTTT.